The source of this TCR beta chain is a study of spatial heterogeneity in lung cancer. Study at large: Raw-read counts averaged over ten per unique TCR and UMI combination. Study conclusions and caveats: Mutation tallies in tumors tracked expanded intratumoral alpha and beta TCR counts.

The table lists this clonotype with many counts. Its antigen is unknown. This beta chain came through as a stray read in a library set up for alpha chains, and its size says little. Carried by each TCR cDNA molecule was a unique molecular identifier. TCRdb re-analysed the 5' RACE reads in MiXCR, keeping a single row per CDR3 protein. Counted here are about 13,000 distinct CDR3 sequences, roughly 6% occurring once; the ten biggest clones make up over 8.5%. Time point defined: sample taken at primary tumor resection. The donor population consisted of some 70 patients with untreated, early-stage non-small cell lung cancer. CDR3 length: 13 residues. Trimming took 5 bases from V and 6 from J, leaving 11 bases between them.

The origin of this receptor is a female donor with early-stage non-small cell lung cancer. Sequences were derived from lung tumor tissue, sampled at surgery. V usage is TRBV12-3 or TRBV12-4 and J usage is TRBJ1-5; D remains ambiguous. As DNA, the CDR3 is TGTGCCAGCAGTCCAACTTGGACTCAGCCCCAGCATTTT. Residues: CASSPTWTQPQHF.